Below are 22 T cell receptor beta chains sequenced from a single sample in a study of cytomegalovirus exposure and HLA in healthy donors. Method: immunoSEQ multiplex PCR; TCRdb's copy keeps in-frame clones and lacks some. The data show about 190,000 clones, with 86% seen just once and approximately 1.5% held by the top ten. Sample: PBMCs. These receptors all come from a woman in her late teens or twenties in good health and CMV-seronegative.

V and J are TRBV2 and TRBJ2-1, with TRBD2 matching 10 bases. This CDR3 contains 14 residues. J lost 3 bases, V lost 9 bases, and 5 bases had no gene match. Germline values: CDR1 SNHLY, CDR2 FYNNEI. The CDR3 DNA is TGTGCCAGTCTAGCGGGAGTACGCTACAATGAGCAGTTCTTC. This codes for CASLAGVRYNEQFF.

The genes are TRBV15 and TRBJ1-1; 9 nucleotides align to TRBD1. This CDR3 region has 15 residues. V dropped 2 bases and J dropped 1; count of bases not matched to a gene: 2. CDR1 and CDR2 (germline): LNHNV, YYDKDF (reference sequence). In DNA, the CDR3 is TGTGCCACCAGCAGACGGGACAGGGCGAACACTGAAGCTTTCTTT. Translation gives CATSRRDRANTEAFF.

This CDR3 reads CASSYSPEVYEKLFF. As DNA, the CDR3 is TGTGCCAGCAGTTACTCCCCCGAGGTGTATGAAAAACTGTTTTTT. This rearrangement joins TRBV6-5 to TRBJ1-4; D not certain. CDR1 and CDR2 (germline): MNHEY, SVGAGI. There are 15 residues in the CDR3. V was shortened by 0 bases and J by 6 bases, with 11 bases between the two germline ends.

In its sample, this clone was seen a few times. The CDR3 nucleotides read TGTGCCAGCAGCTTGACCTCCGGGACAGGGTATGGCTACACCTTC. Its translation is CASSLTSGTGYGYTF. The rearrangement joins TRBV7-3 to TRBJ1-2; the match to TRBD1 covers 9 bases. This CDR3 region has 15 residues. Germline values: CDR1 SGHTA, CDR2 FQGTGA. J lost 5 bases, V lost 3 bases, and 7 bases had no gene match.

The chain has TRBV11-2 and TRBJ2-1; TRBD2 aligns across 13 bases. CDR1 is SGHAT, CDR2 FQNNGV, per germline. The CDR3 extends over 13 amino acids. After removal of 3 bases from V and 13 bases from J, the junction contained 3 bases not matched to a gene. The CDR3 sequence: CASSFGLAGDQFF. The DNA for the CDR3 is TGTGCCAGCAGCTTCGGACTAGCGGGAGATCAGTTCTTC.

V is TRBV27 and J is TRBJ1-4; 7 bases line up with TRBD1. Trimming at V came to 4 bases and at J to 7 bases, leaving 9 bases not matched to a gene. Germline CDR1 and CDR2: MNHEY and SMNVEV (reference sequence). The CDR3 loop spans 15 amino acids. Here the CDR3 reads CASSSAQGPGEKLFF. CDR3 bases: TGTGCCAGCAGTTCTGCACAGGGGCCGGGTGAAAAACTGTTTTTT.

The V and J genes are TRBV19 and TRBJ1-1; the D gene is possibly TRBD1 (5 bases). Trimming left V 5 bases short and J 5 bases short, with 12 bases between. CDR1 LNHDA and CDR2 SQIVND come from the germline V gene (reference sequence). This CDR3 is built from 13 residues. The CDR3 sequence is CASSVSRDTEAFF. The DNA of the CDR3 is TGTGCCAGTAGTGTTTCCAGGGATACTGAAGCTTTCTTT.

This clone was detected a few times. The chain combines TRBV30 with TRBJ1-2, with 12 bases identical to TRBD1. There are 17 residues in the CDR3. V was clipped by 3 bases and J by 6 bases; unmatched bases: 14. Per germline, CDR1 GTSNPN and CDR2 SVGIG (reference sequence). CDR3 residues: CAWSVPGQGARGDGYTF. The CDR3 DNA reads TGTGCCTGGAGCGTCCCGGGACAGGGGGCGCGAGGGGATGGCTACACCTTC.

The J gene is TRBJ1-1, the V gene TRBV7-9, with D perhaps matching TRBD1 (5 bases). Germline lookup yields CDR1 SEHNR and CDR2 FQNEAQ (reference sequence). The CDR3 is made up of 13 amino acids. The V end was cut by 5 bases, the J end by 7 bases, with 14 bases between. The CDR3 spells CASSPGTGLEAFF. The CDR3 coding sequence is TGTGCCAGCAGCCCCGGGACTGGACTTGAAGCTTTCTTT.

CDR3 protein: CASRGQVNYEQYF. The CDR3 nucleotides read TGTGCCAGCAGGGGACAGGTGAACTACGAGCAGTACTTC. J is TRBJ2-7 and V is TRBV6-1; 8 bases match TRBD1. The CDR3 is made up of 13 amino acids. The trim removed 6 bases at V and 3 bases at J, leaving 4 bases unmatched. The germline V gene encodes CDR1 MNHNS and CDR2 SASEGT.

The chain couples TRBV4-2 to TRBJ2-2; 8 nucleotides match TRBD1. CDR1 is LGHNA and CDR2 is YNFKEQ in the germline V gene. J was trimmed by 2 bases and V by 1 base; bases with no gene match: 12. CDR3 length equals 19 residues. CDR3 residues: CASSQVQDREHGNTGELFF. The CDR3 region has the DNA TGTGCCAGCAGCCAAGTCCAGGACAGGGAACATGGAAACACCGGGGAGCTGTTTTTT.

The chain is built from TRBV11-2 and TRBJ2-5, with 13 bases that match TRBD2. This CDR3 is built from 15 residues. The ends lost 4 bases at V and 5 bases at J; junction bases unmatched: 4. CDR1 is SGHAT, CDR2 FQNNGV, per germline. The CDR3 region is CASSSLLAGGETQYF. In nucleotides, the CDR3 is TGTGCCAGCAGCTCCTTACTAGCGGGGGGGGAGACCCAGTACTTC. The entire variable domain, with the rest obtained from reference TRBV11-2 and TRBJ2-5, is as follows: EAGVAQSPRYKIIEKRQSVAFWCNPISGHATLYWYQQILGQGPKLLIQFQNNGVVDDSQLPKDRFSAERLKGVDSTLKIQPAKLEDSAVYLCASSSLLAGGETQYFGPGTRLLVL.

This clone was counted a single time. J is TRBJ2-1 and V is TRBV2, with 9 bases lining up with TRBD2. Germline V gene data show CDR1 as SNHLY and CDR2 as FYNNEI. The length of the CDR3 is 15 residues. After removal of 6 bases from V and 6 bases from J, the junction contained 9 bases not matched to a gene. The CDR3 loop is CASSSFGTSRNEQFF. The DNA of the CDR3 is TGTGCCAGCAGCTCGTTCGGGACTAGCCGCAATGAGCAGTTCTTC.

The V call is TRBV6-1, the J call TRBJ1-1; TRBD1 aligns across 12 bases. Trimming removed 3 bases from V and 8 bases from J; junction bases left unmatched: 10. The CDR3 has 16 amino acids. CDR1 is MNHNS and CDR2 is SASEGT in the germline V gene. In nucleotides, the CDR3 is TGTGCCAGCAGTGACGGCACCGGGACAGGGGGCGCGGAAGCTTTCTTT. It specifies CASSDGTGTGGAEAFF.

This chain joins TRBV30 and TRBJ1-5; D is perhaps TRBD1 (5 bases). CDR3 length: 16 amino acids. Deletions cut 2 bases from V and 6 bases from J, with 20 bases between. From germline, CDR1 is GTSNPN and CDR2 SVGIG (reference sequence). This chain's CDR3 is CAWSPLGTGTSQPQHF. The CDR3 DNA follows: TGTGCCTGGAGTCCCCTCGGAACAGGTACGAGTCAGCCCCAGCATTTT. Full variable domain (missing parts from reference TRBV30 and TRBJ1-5): SQTIHQWPATLVQPVGSPLSLECTVEGTSNPNLYWYRQAAGRGLQLLFYSVGIGQISSEVPQNLSASRPQDRQFILSSKKLLLSDSGFYLCAWSPLGTGTSQPQHFGDGTRLSIL.

This clone has just a few counts. The V gene is TRBV2, the J gene TRBJ2-1; 8 nucleotides agree with TRBD2. The germline CDR1 and CDR2 sequences are SNHLY and FYNNEI. This CDR3 spans 15 amino acids. Losses at the gene ends were 7 bases for V and 10 bases for J; bases not matched to a gene: 15. CDR3 bases: TGTGCCAGCACCCTGACGAGCGGGAGAGGGGGAGAGCAGTTCTTC. Translating it yields CASTLTSGRGGEQFF.

V usage is TRBV7-9 and J usage is TRBJ1-1; the D gene is possibly TRBD1 (5 bases). Germline V gene lookup returns CDR1 SEHNR and CDR2 FQNEAQ (reference sequence). Between the trimmed V and J ends, which lost 5 bases and 3 bases, there was a span of 7 bases. This CDR3 is built from 12 residues. CDR3 DNA: TGTGCCAGCAGCGTGACAGACACTGAAGCTTTCTTT. Its translation: CASSVTDTEAFF.

The genes are TRBV5-4 and TRBJ2-7; TRBD1 is a possible D gene (6 bases). The germline V gene encodes CDR1 SGHNT and CDR2 YYREEE (reference sequence). This CDR3 region has 17 residues. The V end lost 4 bases, the J end lost 6 bases, and 26 bases lay between the germline ends. This CDR3 is CASSRSGFIGGLGEQYF. CDR3 sequence (DNA): TGTGCCAGCAGCCGGTCGGGTTTTATTGGGGGCCTCGGCGAGCAGTACTTC.

J is TRBJ1-4 and V is TRBV10-3; 7 positions agree with TRBD1. The CDR3 has 15 amino acids. V was clipped by 6 bases and J by 5 bases; unmatched bases: 9. Germline V gives CDR1 ENHRY, CDR2 SYGVKD. CDR3 amino acids: CAIRDPTGTNEKLFF. The CDR3, as DNA: TGTGCCATCAGGGACCCGACAGGGACAAATGAAAAACTGTTTTTT.

The V gene is TRBV5-6, the J gene TRBJ2-6; unclear D gene. This CDR3 has 17 amino acids. CDR1 is SGHDT and CDR2 is YYEEEE in the germline V gene. Trimming removed 4 bases at V and 0 bases at J, with 14 bases between. CDR3 sequence reads: CASSPPEALSGANVLTF. The CDR3 nucleotides read TGTGCCAGCAGCCCCCCAGAAGCGCTCTCTGGGGCCAACGTCCTGACTTTC.

The chain uses TRBV10-3 and TRBJ2-7; 9 bases match TRBD1. The trim removed 3 bases at V and 3 bases at J, leaving 6 bases unmatched. The germline V gene encodes CDR1 ENHRY and CDR2 SYGVKD. CDR3 length: 15 amino acids. The CDR3 DNA reads as TGTGCCATCAGTGAATATTGGGACAGGGACTACGAGCAGTACTTC. This gives the protein CAISEYWDRDYEQYF.

The chain combines TRBV7-6 with TRBJ2-1; D perhaps matches TRBD2 (6 bases). V gave up 4 bases and J gave up 4 bases, with 11 bases separating them. Germline V CDR1 and CDR2: SGHVS, FNYEAQ. The CDR3 runs to 14 residues. Here the CDR3 DNA reads TGTGCCAGCAGCTCGGGAGACAGATACAATGAGCAGTTCTTC. Translating gives CASSSGDRYNEQFF.